This T cell receptor beta chain was recovered during a study of identical twins. Overall study results and limits: Out-of-frame alpha sequences common to twins were enriched for low generation probability.

About this clonotype itself: Its antigen is as yet unknown.

From the 5' RACE reads, TCRdb called clonotypes with MiXCR, one entry per CDR3 protein. This table has around 550,000 distinct CDR3 sequences, 12% to 15% appearing once. After removal of 6 bases from V and 9 bases from J, the junction contained 8 bases not matched to a gene. This CDR3 comprises 14 residues. The germline V gene encodes CDR1 DFQATT and CDR2 SNEGSKA (reference sequence). These data are also associated with another study on yellow fever vaccine responses in identical twins.

Sequenced: CD4+ T cells sorted from blood. The sequence was obtained from a woman aged 18-29 years in good health. This chain uses TRBV20-1 with TRBJ1-6, with TRBD1 matching 10 bases. The CDR3 nucleotides read TGCAGTGCCAACAGGGACAGGGGAAGTTCACCCCTCCACTTT. It yields the protein CSANRDRGSSPLHF.